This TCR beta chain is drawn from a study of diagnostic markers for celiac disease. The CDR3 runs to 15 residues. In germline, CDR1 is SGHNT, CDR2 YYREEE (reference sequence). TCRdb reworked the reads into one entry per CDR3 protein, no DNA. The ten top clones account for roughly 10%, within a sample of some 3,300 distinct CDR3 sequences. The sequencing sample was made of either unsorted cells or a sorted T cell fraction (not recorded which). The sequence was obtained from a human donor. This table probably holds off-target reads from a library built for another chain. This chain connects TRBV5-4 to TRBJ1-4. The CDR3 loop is CASSATPATNEKLFF.